This T cell receptor (beta chain) was captured in a study of control samples from healthy donors and cancer patients. V lost 6 bases to trimming and J lost 4 bases, with 12 bases between them. The CDR3 runs 12 residues. The germline gives CDR1 SQVTM, CDR2 ANQGSEA. Clones were read by immunoSEQ multiplex PCR, and TCRdb kept only the in-frame ones, dropping some. The sample has about 12,000 clones; roughly 90% are singletons. This TCR was sampled from a male donor with melanoma. The chain is built from TRBV29-1 and TRBJ1-2; D is perhaps TRBD1 (5 bases). Input material: formalin-fixed, paraffin-embedded tissue. DNA for the CDR3: TGCAGCGTCCCAGGGAACTTCTATGGCTACACCTTC. The encoded protein is CSVPGNFYGYTF. Complete variable domain (other parts from reference TRBV29-1 and TRBJ1-2): SAVISQKPSRDICQRGTSLTIQCQVDSQVTMMFWYRQQPGQSLTLIATANQGSEATYESGFVIDKFPISRPNLTFSTLTVSNMSPEDSSIYLCSVPGNFYGYTFGSGTRLTVV.